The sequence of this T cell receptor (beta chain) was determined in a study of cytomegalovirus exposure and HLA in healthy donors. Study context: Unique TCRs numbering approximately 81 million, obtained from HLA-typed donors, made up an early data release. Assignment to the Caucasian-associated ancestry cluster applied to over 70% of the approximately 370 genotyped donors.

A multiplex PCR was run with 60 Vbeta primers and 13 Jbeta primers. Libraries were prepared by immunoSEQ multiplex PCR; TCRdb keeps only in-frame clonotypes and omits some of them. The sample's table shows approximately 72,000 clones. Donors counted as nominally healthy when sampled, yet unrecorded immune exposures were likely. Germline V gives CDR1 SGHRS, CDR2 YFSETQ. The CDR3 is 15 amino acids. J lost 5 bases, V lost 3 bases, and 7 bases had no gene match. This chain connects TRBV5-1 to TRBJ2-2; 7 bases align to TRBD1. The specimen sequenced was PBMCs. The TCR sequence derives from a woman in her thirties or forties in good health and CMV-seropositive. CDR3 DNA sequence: TGCGCCAGCAGCTGGACAGGTGTCGATACCGGGGAGCTGTTTTTT. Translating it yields CASSWTGVDTGELFF.